This TCR beta chain was sequenced in a study of control samples from healthy donors and cancer patients. The assay was immunoSEQ multiplex PCR, and TCRdb's table has in-frame clones only and misses some. The table lists around 100,000 clones, just under 95% of them singletons. The V and J ends lost 3 bases and 8 bases, in that order; junction bases with no gene match: 9. The CDR3 sequence is 14 residues long. Germline lookup yields CDR1 LGHNA and CDR2 YNFKEQ. This clone was recorded a few times. The TCR originated in a human donor in good health. The donor label of this sample is uncertain. The sample comprised blood. V usage is TRBV4-2 and J usage is TRBJ1-2; TRBD1 matches at 7 bases. The CDR3: CASSQTDRAEGYTF. DNA for the CDR3: TGTGCCAGCAGCCAGACCGACAGGGCCGAAGGCTACACCTTC.